This T cell receptor beta chain was sequenced during a study of graft-versus-host responses after intestinal transplantation. Study-wide points: Within the allografts of patients who had graft-donor T cell macrochimerism, graft-versus-host to host-versus-graft clonal ratios were high.

This CDR3 has 16 amino acids. Germline values: CDR1 MGHRA, CDR2 YSYEKL. V was trimmed by 1 base and J by 0 bases, leaving 13 bases between them. As for this clone: What it binds is unknown.

The data were produced by immunoSEQ multiplex PCR, yet TCRdb's version contains in-frame clones alone and is incomplete. Of 60,000 or so clones in the sample, approximately 90% are singletons; the top ten hold 2.5% to 3%. This material consisted of PBMCs, taken approximately 120 days after intestinal transplantation. V gene TRBV4-1 combines with J gene TRBJ2-7, with D possibly TRBD2 on 7 matching bases. The TCR comes from a human patient who received an intestinal transplant, so some T cells may come from the graft donor. CDR3 in DNA: TGCGCCAGCAGCCAAGGGCGCGGGGGCAGCTCCTACGAGCAGTACTTC. Its translation: CASSQGRGGSSYEQYF.